This entry lists 8 T cell receptor beta chains sequenced from one sample in a study of T-cell reconstitution after alpha-beta-depleted transplantation in children. Unique molecular identifiers were used in preparing the TCRbeta library. MiXCR was run by TCRdb on the PCR reads, yielding one entry per CDR3 protein. The table has fewer than 550,000 distinct CDR3 sequences, about an eighth seen once; the top ten hold 12% to 15%. The sequencing used PBMCs, mostly from graft donor cells, collected 180 days after TCRalphabeta/CD19-depleted stem cell transplant. These receptors were collected from a female patient aged 2-10 years who had a stem cell transplant for aplastic anemia, so the T cells may come from the graft donor.

This clonotype was recorded many times. The chain has TRBV6-2 or TRBV6-3 and TRBJ2-1; D possibly corresponds to TRBD1 (6 bases). V was trimmed by 4 bases and J by 2 bases, leaving 9 bases between them. The germline V gene has CDR1 MNHEY and CDR2 SVGEGT. The CDR3 covers 14 residues. CDR3 bases: TGTGCCAGCAGTTTACAGGGCCCCTACAATGAGCAGTTCTTC. Amino acids: CASSLQGPYNEQFF.

The chain couples TRBV29-1 to TRBJ1-3; D is uncertain. The CDR3 has 12 amino acids. V was trimmed by 4 bases and J by 9 bases, leaving 13 bases between them. Germline CDR1 and CDR2: SQVTM and ANQGSEA. The CDR3 coding sequence is TGCAGCGTTGTCAGTCCGGCAACCACCATATATTTT. This gives the protein CSVVSPATTIYF. Full variable domain (rest looked up from reference TRBV29-1 and TRBJ1-3): SAVISQKPSRDICQRGTSLTIQCQVDSQVTMMFWYRQQPGQSLTLIATANQGSEATYESGFVIDKFPISRPNLTFSTLTVSNMSPEDSSIYLCSVVSPATTIYFGEGSWLTVV.

The chain's CDR3 is CASSGVTGVDGYTF. In DNA, the CDR3 is TGTGCCAGCAGCGGAGTTACAGGGGTGGATGGCTACACCTTC. The chain employs TRBV2 and TRBJ1-2; 7 nucleotides align to TRBD1. The CDR3 has 14 residues. V shed 6 bases and J 6 bases; nucleotides not matched to a gene: 10. Germline assignment: CDR1 SNHLY and CDR2 FYNNEI.

This clonotype has only a few counts. The chain uses TRBV7-9 and TRBJ2-2; possibly TRBD1 for D (5 bases). Germline CDR1 SEHNR, CDR2 FQNEAQ (reference sequence). The CDR3 is 15 amino acids. V was trimmed by 4 bases and J by 0 bases, leaving 9 bases between them. The CDR3 DNA is TGTGCCAGCAGCTCAGGGCGGTCGAACACCGGGGAGCTGTTTTTT. Residues: CASSSGRSNTGELFF.

This clonotype turned up a few times. The chain links TRBV29-1 to TRBJ2-7, with D perhaps TRBD1 or TRBD2 (6 bases each). The CDR3 is 15 residues long. The germline CDR1 and CDR2 sequences are SQVTM and ANQGSEA. Trimming shortened V by 2 bases and J by 3 bases, and 17 bases separated the two germline ends. CDR3 nucleotide sequence: TGCAGCGTTGAAATCGCGGGGACACCCTACTACGAGCAGTACTTC. Encoded protein: CSVEIAGTPYYEQYF.

This clonotype occurred a few times. J is TRBJ2-3 and V is TRBV11-3; 8 nucleotides match TRBD2. The length of the CDR3 is 15 residues. The germline V gene encodes CDR1 SGHNT and CDR2 YENEEA. Trimming removed 1 base from V and 4 bases from J; junction bases left unmatched: 4. CDR3 DNA: TGTGCCAGCAGCTTAGCGGGAGGGCCCTCAGATACGCAGTATTTT. It specifies CASSLAGGPSDTQYF.

A few counts support this clonotype. The rearrangement uses TRBV12-3 or TRBV12-4 and TRBJ2-1, with D possibly matching TRBD1 (6 bases). The CDR3 length is 15 residues. The ends were cut back, 4 bases at V and 5 bases at J, with 15 bases in the middle. DNA for the CDR3: TGTGCCAGCAGTTGGCTGAGACAGGACCACAATGAGCAGTTCTTC. It encodes CASSWLRQDHNEQFF.

This chain uses TRBV5-4 with TRBJ1-2, with D tentatively TRBD1 (5 bases). CDR3 length: 14 residues. Germline V gene data show CDR1 as SGHNT and CDR2 as YYREEE (reference sequence). Trimming left V 4 bases short and J 2 bases short, with 12 bases between. The CDR3 coding sequence is TGTGCCAGCAGCCCTGCTGACAGAAACTATGGCTACACCTTC. Its protein is CASSPADRNYGYTF.